Presented here are 19 T cell receptor beta chains from one specimen sequenced in a study of cytomegalovirus exposure and HLA in healthy donors. The PCR made use of 60 Vbeta and 13 Jbeta primers. TCRdb's table, derived via immunoSEQ multiplex PCR, lists solely in-frame clones and lacks some. The sample contains approximately 150,000 clones, 80% of which appear only once. Sequenced sample: PBMCs. The receptors were gathered from a woman under 40 in good health and CMV-seronegative.

The V call is TRBV29-1, the J call TRBJ2-5, with 10 bases identical to TRBD1. Germline assignment: CDR1 SQVTM and CDR2 ANQGSEA. Losses at the gene ends were 6 bases for V and 10 bases for J; bases not matched to a gene: 11. The length of the CDR3 is 13 residues. The CDR3 is CSVPGQGIMDQYF. CDR3 DNA sequence: TGCAGCGTCCCGGGACAGGGGATCATGGACCAGTACTTC.

This clone showed up just a few times. This chain uses TRBV7-2 with TRBJ2-6, with TRBD1 matching over 7 bases. The CDR3 is 15 amino acids. After removal of 5 bases from V and 2 bases from J, the junction contained 3 bases not matched to a gene. CDR1 and CDR2 from the germline V gene are SGHTA and FQGNSA. The CDR3 sequence is CASSHGTAGANVLTF. The CDR3 DNA sequence: TGTGCCAGCAGCCATGGGACAGCTGGGGCCAACGTCCTGACTTTC.

The chain employs TRBV9 and TRBJ2-3, with a weak D call TRBD2 (5 bases). The V and J ends lost 2 bases and 1 base respectively, with 11 bases between them. Germline CDR1 SGDLS, CDR2 YYNGEE. The CDR3 has 15 amino acids. The CDR3 protein is CASSVQGSGTDTQYF. CDR3 DNA: TGTGCCAGCAGCGTTCAAGGGAGTGGCACAGATACGCAGTATTTT.

The CDR3 DNA reads as TGTGCCAGCAGCTTAGGTACTACGGACTATGGCTACACCTTC. It is translated as CASSLGTTDYGYTF. The rearrangement joins TRBV11-2 to TRBJ1-2; no clear D gene. This CDR3 is built from 14 residues. Per the germline V gene, CDR1 is SGHAT and CDR2 is FQNNGV. V lost 1 base, J lost 3 bases, and 9 bases lay in between.

This chain uses TRBV19 with TRBJ2-5, with unresolved D. The V gene's germline CDR1 is LNHDA and CDR2 SQIVND (reference sequence). The length of the CDR3 is 13 residues. Trimming stripped 7 bases from V and 5 bases from J, with 14 bases between. CDR3 DNA sequence: TGTGCCAGTATCGGCGGAGTCGGGGAGACCCAGTACTTC. Its protein product is CASIGGVGETQYF.

V and J are TRBV7-8 and TRBJ2-1; 7 nucleotides agree with TRBD2. The CDR3 has 11 amino acids. Germline V lookup: CDR1 SGHVS, CDR2 FQNEAQ. Unmatched junction bases numbered 6, after V lost 4 bases and J lost 15 bases. The CDR3 nucleotides are TGTGCCAGCAGCTCCGGACTAGTGCTGTTCTTC. Protein product: CASSSGLVLFF. The whole variable domain, remainder taken from reference TRBV7-8 and TRBJ2-1, is GAGVSQSPRYKVAKRGQDVALRCDPISGHVSLFWYQQALGQGPEFLTYFQNEAQLDKSGLPSDRFFAERPEGSVSTLKIQRTQQEDSAVYLCASSSGLVLFFGPGTRLTVL.

This chain joins TRBV30 and TRBJ2-3, with a tentative D call TRBD1 (6 bases). The CDR3 runs to 14 residues. V lost 2 bases and J lost 3, with 12 bases in between. The germline CDR1 and CDR2 sequences are GTSNPN and SVGIG (reference sequence). CDR3 loop: CAWSLRGTTDTQYF. The DNA of the CDR3 is TGTGCCTGGAGTCTAAGGGGGACGACAGATACGCAGTATTTT.

In its sample, this clone was seen a few times. A read error may account for a junction end that differs from germline. This chain uses TRBV7-9 with TRBJ1-5, with TRBD1 matching 8 bases. Germline loops: CDR1 SEHNR, CDR2 FQNEAQ (reference sequence). This CDR3 region has 16 residues. In nucleotides, the CDR3 is TGTTCCAGCAGCTTAGATGGGACAGGCCCCAATCAGCCCCAGCATTTT. It is translated as CSSSLDGTGPNQPQHF.

Notes on this clone: This specimen includes other DNA sequences encoding the same CDR3. The chain uses TRBV2 and TRBJ2-7; a weak D match, TRBD2 (6 bases). This CDR3 region has 15 residues. The V gene's germline CDR1 is SNHLY and CDR2 FYNNEI. Trimming pared 1 base from V and 4 bases from J, leaving 14 bases between. The chain's CDR3 is CASSEGLAVGYEQYF. CDR3 coding DNA: TGTGCCAGCAGTGAAGGCTTAGCGGTAGGGTACGAGCAGTACTTC.

This clone came up once. The J gene is TRBJ2-7, the V gene TRBV6-6, with TRBD2 identical over 9 bases. The CDR3 is 16 residues long. Germline CDR1 reads MNHNY; CDR2 reads SVGAGI (reference sequence). V was pared by 5 bases and J by 6 bases, with 14 bases of the junction left unmatched. CDR3 amino acids: CASSTGLAYKGIEQYF. CDR3 in DNA: TGTGCCAGCAGTACGGGACTAGCCTATAAAGGGATCGAGCAGTACTTC.

The V call is TRBV18, the J call TRBJ1-1; the D is unclear. Germline loops: CDR1 KGHSH, CDR2 LQKENI. Trimming took off 2 bases at V and 6 bases at J, with 13 bases between the two ends. The CDR3 has 14 amino acids. DNA of the CDR3: TGTGCCAGCTCACCAGGGCGGGATACGGCTGAAGCTTTCTTT. It codes for CASSPGRDTAEAFF.

The genes are TRBV5-6 and TRBJ2-1; 7 bases match TRBD2. CDR1 SGHDT and CDR2 YYEEEE come from the germline V gene. The CDR3 has 13 amino acids. The junction had 4 bases not matched to a gene; V was cut back by 4 bases and J by 6 bases. The CDR3 sequence: CASSPGTTNEQFF. The DNA for the CDR3 is TGTGCCAGCAGCCCCGGGACTACCAATGAGCAGTTCTTC.

This clone was detected a few times. The gene calls are TRBV4-2 and TRBJ1-2; 7 bases line up with TRBD1. CDR1 is LGHNA, CDR2 YNFKEQ, per germline. Trimming took 0 bases from V and 4 from J; bases not matched to a gene: 2. There are 14 residues in the CDR3. Here the CDR3 reads CASSQDRDSYGYTF. The CDR3 bases are TGTGCCAGCAGCCAAGATAGGGACAGCTATGGCTACACCTTC.

The rearrangement joins TRBV15 to TRBJ2-3, with a tentative D call TRBD2 (7 bases). Trimming pared 0 bases from V and 4 bases from J, leaving 26 bases between. CDR1 LNHNV and CDR2 YYDKDF come from the germline V gene (reference sequence). The length of the CDR3 is 20 residues. CDR3 protein: CATSRDRLVPWGGAADTQYF. DNA of the CDR3: TGTGCCACCAGCAGAGATCGTCTCGTCCCGTGGGGGGGGGCGGCAGATACGCAGTATTTT.

The chain uses TRBV7-6 and TRBJ2-7; 10 bases map to TRBD1. This CDR3 spans 15 amino acids. Per the germline V gene, CDR1 is SGHVS and CDR2 is FNYEAQ. V gave up 5 bases and J gave up 6 bases; unmatched junction bases: 10. The CDR3 nucleotides read TGTGCCAGCAGCCCCGGGACAGGGGTCCGCTTCGAGCAGTACTTC. It specifies CASSPGTGVRFEQYF.

The chain is built from TRBV7-2 and TRBJ1-3; 12 nucleotides agree with TRBD1. CDR1 and CDR2 from the germline V gene are SGHTA and FQGNSA. The ends lost 0 bases at V and 2 bases at J; junction bases unmatched: 5. CDR3 length equals 18 residues. CDR3 bases: TGTGCCAGCAGCTTAGCGGGACAGGGGGCGTCGGCTGGAAACACCATATATTTT. This gives the protein CASSLAGQGASAGNTIYF. Together with reference TRBV7-2 and TRBJ1-3, the CDR3 gives the full variable domain: GAGVSQSPSNKVTEKGKDVELRCDPISGHTALYWYRQSLGQGLEFLIYFQGNSAPDKSGLPSDRFSAERTGGSVSTLTIQRTQQEDSAVYLCASSLAGQGASAGNTIYFGEGSWLTVV.

The chain combines TRBV2 with TRBJ2-2; D is perhaps TRBD2 (6 bases). Per germline, CDR1 SNHLY and CDR2 FYNNEI. There are 17 residues in the CDR3. The V end lost 4 bases, the J end lost 4 bases, and 19 bases lay between the germline ends. The CDR3 DNA is TGTGCCAGCAGTGTGGTCTTGGAGGGATTAATCACCGGGGAGCTGTTTTTT. It encodes CASSVVLEGLITGELFF. Using reference TRBV2 and TRBJ2-2 for the parts outside the CDR3, the full variable domain is EPEVTQTPSHQVTQMGQEVILRCVPISNHLYFYWYRQILGQKVEFLVSFYNNEISEKSEIFDDQFSVERPDGSNFTLKIRSTKLEDSAMYFCASSVVLEGLITGELFFGEGSRLTVL.

CDR3 amino acids: CASSLGGRPLNSPLHF. In DNA, the CDR3 is TGTGCCAGCAGCTTGGGAGGGCGCCCGCTTAATTCACCCCTCCACTTT. The chain recombines TRBV5-4 with TRBJ1-6; D is undetermined. This CDR3 spans 16 amino acids. Between the trimmed V and J ends, which lost 0 bases and 6 bases, there was a span of 13 bases. Germline CDR1 SGHNT, CDR2 YYREEE (reference sequence).

CDR3 region: CASSRGQNNEQFF. CDR3 bases: TGTGCCAGCAGCCGAGGACAGAACAATGAGCAGTTCTTC. This sequence joins TRBV28 and TRBJ2-1, with D perhaps TRBD1 (6 bases). V was clipped by 6 bases and J by 5 bases, with 11 bases between them. CDR3 size: 13 residues. In germline, CDR1 is MDHEN, CDR2 SYDVKM.